This T cell receptor beta chain was documented in a study of shared clonotypes between healthy human individuals. Study at large: CD4 naive and memory got three plates each, CD8 naive two, CD8 memory one. Study-level points and caveats: Non-shared clonotypes were found to have lower generation probabilities than the clonotypes that were shared by all four of the sorted-subset donors.

Genomic DNA per cell subset filled all wells of several immunoSEQ plates. Using immunoSEQ multiplex PCR, the repertoire was profiled, and TCRdb retains in-frame clones only, with some absent. The table records about 1.1 million clones, around 78% of them present only once. As concerns this clone: Its antigen is still unknown.

This sequence was found in a man aged 18 to 30 in good health. Some clones in this sample may be carry-over from other donors' samples. Sequenced input: memory CD4+ T cells from PBMCs. Specified subset: CD45RA-negative fraction.

The CDR3, as DNA: TGTGCCAGTAGTATAATGCCGAATCAGCCCCAGCATTTT. Translation gives CASSIMPNQPQHF. The chain links TRBV19 to TRBJ1-5, with unresolved D. The germline gives CDR1 LNHDA, CDR2 SQIVND (reference sequence). V was trimmed by 2 bases and J by 4 bases, leaving 6 bases between them. The CDR3 runs to 13 residues.